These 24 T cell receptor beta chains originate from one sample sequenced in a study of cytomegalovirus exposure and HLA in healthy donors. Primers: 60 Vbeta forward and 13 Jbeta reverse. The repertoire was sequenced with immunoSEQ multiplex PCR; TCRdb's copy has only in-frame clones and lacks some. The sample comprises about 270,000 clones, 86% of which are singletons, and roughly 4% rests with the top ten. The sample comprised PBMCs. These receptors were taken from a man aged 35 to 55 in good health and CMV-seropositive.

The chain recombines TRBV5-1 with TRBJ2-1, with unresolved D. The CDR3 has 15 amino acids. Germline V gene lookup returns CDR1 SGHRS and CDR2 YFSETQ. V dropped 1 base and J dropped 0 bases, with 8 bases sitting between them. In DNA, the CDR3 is TGCGCCAGCAGCTTGAGACGGAGCTCCTACAATGAGCAGTTCTTC. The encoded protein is CASSLRRSSYNEQFF.

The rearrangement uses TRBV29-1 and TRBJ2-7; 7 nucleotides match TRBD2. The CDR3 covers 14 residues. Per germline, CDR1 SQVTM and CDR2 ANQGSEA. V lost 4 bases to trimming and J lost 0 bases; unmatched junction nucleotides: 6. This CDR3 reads CSVVASGTSYEQYF. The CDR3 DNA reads TGCAGCGTTGTGGCTAGCGGAACCTCCTACGAGCAGTACTTC.

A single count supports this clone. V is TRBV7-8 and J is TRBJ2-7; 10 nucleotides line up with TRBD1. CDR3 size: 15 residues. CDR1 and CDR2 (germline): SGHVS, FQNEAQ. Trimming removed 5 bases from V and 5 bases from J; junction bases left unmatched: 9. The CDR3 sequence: CASSPRQGANDEQYF. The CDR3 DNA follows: TGTGCCAGCAGCCCGCGACAGGGGGCAAACGACGAGCAGTACTTC.

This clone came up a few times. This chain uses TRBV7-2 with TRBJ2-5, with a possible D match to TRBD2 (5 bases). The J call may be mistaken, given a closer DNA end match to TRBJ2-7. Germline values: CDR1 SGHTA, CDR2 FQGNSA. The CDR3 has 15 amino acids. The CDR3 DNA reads TGTGCCAGCAGCTTACAGCGGACGAGCTCCTACGAGCAGTACTTC. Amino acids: CASSLQRTSSYEQYF.

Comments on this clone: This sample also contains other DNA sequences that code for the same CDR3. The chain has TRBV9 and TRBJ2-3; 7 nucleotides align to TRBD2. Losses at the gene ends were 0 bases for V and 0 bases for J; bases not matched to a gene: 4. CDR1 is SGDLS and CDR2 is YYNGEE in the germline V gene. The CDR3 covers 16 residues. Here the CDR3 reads CASSVEGSGSTDTQYF. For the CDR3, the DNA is TGTGCCAGCAGCGTAGAGGGTAGCGGGAGCACAGATACGCAGTATTTT.

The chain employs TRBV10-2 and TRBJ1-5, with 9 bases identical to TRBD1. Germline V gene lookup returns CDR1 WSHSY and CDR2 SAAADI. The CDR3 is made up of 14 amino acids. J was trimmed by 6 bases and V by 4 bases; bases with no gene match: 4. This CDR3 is CASSGQGVSQPQHF. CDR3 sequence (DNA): TGCGCCAGCAGTGGACAGGGGGTAAGTCAGCCCCAGCATTTT.

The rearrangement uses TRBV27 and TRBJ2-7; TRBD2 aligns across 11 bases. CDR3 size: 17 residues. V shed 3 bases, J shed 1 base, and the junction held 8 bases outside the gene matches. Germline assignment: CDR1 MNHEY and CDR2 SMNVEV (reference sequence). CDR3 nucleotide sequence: TGTGCCAGCAGTTTCTCCGCTGGACTAGCGGGTTCCTACGAGCAGTACTTC. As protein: CASSFSAGLAGSYEQYF.

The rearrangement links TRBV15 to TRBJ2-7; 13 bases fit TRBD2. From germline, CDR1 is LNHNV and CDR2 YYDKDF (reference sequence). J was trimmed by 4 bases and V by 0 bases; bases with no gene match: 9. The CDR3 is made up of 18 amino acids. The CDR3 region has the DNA TGTGCCACCAGCAGAGACCCAGCGACTAGCGGGAGGTCTTACGAGCAGTACTTC. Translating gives CATSRDPATSGRSYEQYF.

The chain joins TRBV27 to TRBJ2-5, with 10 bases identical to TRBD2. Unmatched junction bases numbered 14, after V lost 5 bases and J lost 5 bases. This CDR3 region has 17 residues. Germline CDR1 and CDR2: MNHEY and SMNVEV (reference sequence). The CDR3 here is CASSTSLLAGVSETQYF. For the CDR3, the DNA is TGTGCCAGCAGTACATCGCTCCTAGCGGGAGTGAGTGAGACCCAGTACTTC.

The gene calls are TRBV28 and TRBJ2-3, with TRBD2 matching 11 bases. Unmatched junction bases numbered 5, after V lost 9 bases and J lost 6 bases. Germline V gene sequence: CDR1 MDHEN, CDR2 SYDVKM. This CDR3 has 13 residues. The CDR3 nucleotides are TGTGCCAGTAGCGGGAGGGCCGTGGATACGCAGTATTTT. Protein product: CASSGRAVDTQYF.

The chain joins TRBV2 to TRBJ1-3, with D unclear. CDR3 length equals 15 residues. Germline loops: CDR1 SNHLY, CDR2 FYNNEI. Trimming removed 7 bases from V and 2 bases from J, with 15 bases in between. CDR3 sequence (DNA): TGTGCCAGCACTGAGGAGGGAAGGACTGGAAACACCATATATTTT. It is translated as CASTEEGRTGNTIYF.

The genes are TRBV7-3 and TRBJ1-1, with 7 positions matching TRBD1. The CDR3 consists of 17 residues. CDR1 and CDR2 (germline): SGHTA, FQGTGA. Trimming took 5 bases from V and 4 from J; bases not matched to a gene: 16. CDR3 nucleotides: TGTGCCAGCAGCAGGCCCCCCCTAGACAGGGAGGTCACTGAAGCTTTCTTT. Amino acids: CASSRPPLDREVTEAFF. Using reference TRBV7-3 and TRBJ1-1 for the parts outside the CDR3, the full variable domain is GAGVSQTPSNKVTEKGKYVELRCDPISGHTALYWYRQSLGQGPEFLIYFQGTGAADDSGLPNDRFFAVRPEGSVSTLKIQRTERGDSAVYLCASSRPPLDREVTEAFFGQGTRLTVV.

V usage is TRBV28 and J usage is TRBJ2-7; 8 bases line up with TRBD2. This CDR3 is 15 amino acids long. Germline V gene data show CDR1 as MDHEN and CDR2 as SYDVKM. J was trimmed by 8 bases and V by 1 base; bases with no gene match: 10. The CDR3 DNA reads TGTGCCAGCAGTTTATCAGGGACTAGATCGCCGCAGCAGTACTTC. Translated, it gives CASSLSGTRSPQQYF.

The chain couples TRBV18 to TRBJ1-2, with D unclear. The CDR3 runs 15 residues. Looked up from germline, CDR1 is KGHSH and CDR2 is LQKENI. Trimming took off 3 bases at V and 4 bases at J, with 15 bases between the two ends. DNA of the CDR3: TGTGCCAGCTCACCGGCGGGTACGGCCCTCTATGGCTACACCTTC. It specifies CASSPAGTALYGYTF. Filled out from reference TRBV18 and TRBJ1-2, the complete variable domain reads NAGVMQNPRHLVRRRGQEARLRCSPMKGHSHVYWYRQLPEEGLKFMVYLQKENIIDESGMPKERFSAEFPKEGPSILRIQQVVRGDSAAYFCASSPAGTALYGYTFGSGTRLTVV.

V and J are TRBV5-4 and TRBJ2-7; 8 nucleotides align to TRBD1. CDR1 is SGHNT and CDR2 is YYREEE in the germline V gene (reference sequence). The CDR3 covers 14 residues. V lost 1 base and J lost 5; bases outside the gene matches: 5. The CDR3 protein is CASSLPQGADEQYF. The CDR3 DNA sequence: TGTGCCAGCAGCTTGCCGCAGGGGGCGGACGAGCAGTACTTC. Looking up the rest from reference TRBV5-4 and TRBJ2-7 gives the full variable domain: ETGVTQSPTHLIKTRGQQVTLRCSSQSGHNTVSWYQQALGQGPQFIFQYYREEENGRGNFPPRFSGLQFPNYSSELNVNALELDDSALYLCASSLPQGADEQYFGPGTRLTVT.

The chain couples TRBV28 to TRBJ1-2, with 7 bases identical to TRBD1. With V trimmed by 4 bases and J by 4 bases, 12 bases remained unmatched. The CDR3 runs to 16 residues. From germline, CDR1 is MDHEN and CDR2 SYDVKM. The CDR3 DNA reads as TGTGCCAGCAGTTCCCACGGGCAGGGGGGAACCTATGGCTACACCTTC. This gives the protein CASSSHGQGGTYGYTF.

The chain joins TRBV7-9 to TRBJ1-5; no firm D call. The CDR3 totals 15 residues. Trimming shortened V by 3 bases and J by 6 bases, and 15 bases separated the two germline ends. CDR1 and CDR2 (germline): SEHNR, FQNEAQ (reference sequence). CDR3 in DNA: TGTGCCAGCAGCTTGGGCCAGGCCGGCGTTCAGCCCCAGCATTTT. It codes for CASSLGQAGVQPQHF. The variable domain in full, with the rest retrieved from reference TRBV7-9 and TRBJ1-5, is DTGVSQNPRHKITKRGQNVTFRCDPISEHNRLYWYRQTLGQGPEFLTYFQNEAQLEKSRLLSDRFSAERPKGSFSTLEIQRTEQGDSAMYLCASSLGQAGVQPQHFGDGTRLSIL.

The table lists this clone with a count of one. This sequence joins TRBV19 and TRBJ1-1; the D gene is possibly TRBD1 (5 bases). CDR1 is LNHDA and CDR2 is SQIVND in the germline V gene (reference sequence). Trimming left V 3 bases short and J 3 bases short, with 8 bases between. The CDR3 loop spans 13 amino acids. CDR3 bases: TGTGCCAGTAGTATGCGGGGGTACACTGAAGCTTTCTTT. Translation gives CASSMRGYTEAFF.

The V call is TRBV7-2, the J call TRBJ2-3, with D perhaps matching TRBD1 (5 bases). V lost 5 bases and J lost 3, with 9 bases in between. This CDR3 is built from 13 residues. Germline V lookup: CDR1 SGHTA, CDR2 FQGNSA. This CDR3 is CASSPPGTDTQYF. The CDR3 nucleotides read TGTGCCAGCAGCCCCCCAGGGACAGATACGCAGTATTTT.

In DNA, the CDR3 is TGTGCCAGCAGCGTGTACTCTGGCGGGAGCTTCCCCGGGGAGCTGTTTTTT. Protein product: CASSVYSGGSFPGELFF. The chain links TRBV9 to TRBJ2-2, with 7 bases matching TRBD2. The germline V gene encodes CDR1 SGDLS and CDR2 YYNGEE. The V gene end was trimmed by 2 bases and the J gene end by 6 bases; junction bases not matched to a gene: 13. There are 17 residues in the CDR3.

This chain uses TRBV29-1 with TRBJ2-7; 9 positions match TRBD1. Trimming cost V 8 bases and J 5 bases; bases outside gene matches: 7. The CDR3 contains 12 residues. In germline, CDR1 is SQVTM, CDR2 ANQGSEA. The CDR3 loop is CSYRDRVNEQYF. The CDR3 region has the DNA TGCAGCTACCGGGACAGGGTTAACGAGCAGTACTTC.

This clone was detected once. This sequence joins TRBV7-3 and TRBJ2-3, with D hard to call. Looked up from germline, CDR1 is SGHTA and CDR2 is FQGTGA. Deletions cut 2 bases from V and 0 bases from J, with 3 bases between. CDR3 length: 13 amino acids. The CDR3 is CASSLSSTDTQYF. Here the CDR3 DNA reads TGTGCCAGCAGCTTATCGAGCACAGATACGCAGTATTTT.

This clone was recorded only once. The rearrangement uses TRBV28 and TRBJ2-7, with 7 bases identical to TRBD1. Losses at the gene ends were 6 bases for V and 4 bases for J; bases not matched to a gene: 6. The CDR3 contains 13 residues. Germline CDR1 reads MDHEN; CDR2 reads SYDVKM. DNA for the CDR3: TGTGCCAGCAGGTTAGGGGGCGGGTACGAGCAGTACTTC. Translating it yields CASRLGGGYEQYF.

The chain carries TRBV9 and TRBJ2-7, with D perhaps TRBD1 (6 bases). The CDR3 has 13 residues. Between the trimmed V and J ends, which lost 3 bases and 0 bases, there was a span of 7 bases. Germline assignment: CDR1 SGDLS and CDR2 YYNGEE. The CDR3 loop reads CASSAGHSYEQYF. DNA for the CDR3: TGTGCCAGCAGCGCGGGACACTCCTACGAGCAGTACTTC.